The present T cell receptor beta chain was sequenced within a study of cytomegalovirus exposure and HLA in healthy donors (TCRdb year 2017). Notes on the research overall: An earlier analysis of some 500 of the donors reported about 250 Gb of sequence data and some 120 million unique TCR beta sequences from approximately 180 million T cells. Besides the first cohort of approximately 710 subjects, a separate validation cohort made up of 120 different subjects was used. Among about 360 genotyped donors of the cohort, an average of approximately 240,000 unique TCR beta nucleotide sequences were sequenced per donor, roughly 20% of them non-productive. HLA typing included class I and class II loci at four-digit resolution. The study combined high-throughput TCR immunosequencing, statistical association of individual TCRs with disease status, and machine learning to predict cytomegalovirus infection status. All discovery cohort repertoires had been generated using a single sequencing platform. A later analysis re-examined previously published TCR beta repertoires from more than 550 donors and added high-resolution HLA genotyping to investigate patterns of TCR occurrence. Donor age, sex, ethnicity and CMV serostatus were collected together with the repertoire data. Among the approximately 420 genotyped donors, more than 70% belonged to the genetic ancestry cluster associated with self-reported Caucasian donors. About 310 gigabases of sequencing data and tens of millions of unique TCR sequences were included in an early release covering several hundred HLA-typed donors. The study profiled the T cell repertoires of about 720 subjects by immunosequencing and related them to cytomegalovirus serostatus. The later analysis used no new phenotypic data to find candidate immune exposures, relying instead on TCR beta sequences and their occurrence across donors. The study was designed to test whether signatures of past pathogen exposure could be identified by cataloging public T cell receptors. Typing coverage varied by locus: roughly 629-640 donors for A, B, C, DRB1 and DQB1; approximately 500 for DQA1; more than 600 for DPA1; approximately 470 for DPB1. An earlier analysis of approximately 500 of the donors applied high-throughput TCR beta sequencing to assess whether each TCR beta V gene segment acted as functional or pseudogenic. About five DR-DQ haplotypes were handled as single units for association and clustering, since linkage in the cohort was strong. In a later genetic analysis, genome-wide SNP genotypes for about three fifths of the roughly 670 donors were used, and that subset was treated as a discovery cohort. Overall study outcomes, separate from this receptor: In a later genetic analysis, fewer N-insertions in productive TCRs were reported among donors in an Asian-associated ancestry cluster than the roughly 700-donor mean. In a later analysis, the rate of TCR association differed among HLA loci, with DRB1 alleles having the most associated TCRs and HLA-C alleles having the fewest. A cluster of highly shared sequence variants was judged likely to represent a technical artifact of the sequencing pipeline. Strong co-occurrence of HLA alleles, especially DR and DQ, made assigning TCR associations to individual alleles difficult. Some IMGT-functional V segments, including TRBV6-2 and TRBV6-3, could not be told apart with the 87-base-pair reads, so those segments were excluded. Correlated functional status among segregating V segments might be attributable to linkage disequilibrium, but an unknown experimental factor could not be ruled out. In an earlier analysis of around 600 of the donors, most TCR beta V segments appeared in productive rearrangements about 87% or about 30% of the time, broadly matching IMGT annotations. Because counts were too low, some 17 rarely observed V segments, including chromosome 9 orphons, were excluded from the earlier analysis of fewer than 650 of the donors. The study gave a list of some 150 TCR beta chains associated with cytomegalovirus. The only immune exposure information available for the cohort was CMV serostatus. The authors suggested that the approach could potentially be extended to other disease states and immunological phenotypes. A further reported finding was that TCR beta sequences accurately predicted the HLA-A and HLA-B alleles for most subjects in the first cohort. The classifier was reported to diagnose cytomegalovirus status with high specificity and sensitivity in both the original and validation cohorts. Most TCR sequences were seen in very few donors, while some public TCRs were found in many individuals. Only TCR beta chains were sequenced in this cohort, and the absence of alpha or paired-chain data limited detectable features. Because some donors lacked HLA typing at each locus, the association tests relied only on the typed subset. According to a later analysis, most CMV-associated TCR beta chains appeared to be HLA-restricted, and the HLA associations seemed to be driven largely by CMV exposure. In a later analysis, HLA-associated TCR beta chains showed more clonal expansion and lower generation probabilities than non-associated chains that were equally common. In vitro tests confirmed that a few of the cytomegalovirus-associated TCR beta chains recognize cytomegalovirus antigens. According to a later analysis, parvovirus B19, influenza, CMV and Epstein-Barr virus appeared linked to several top co-occurrence clusters. The presence/absence analyses assumed that sequencing depth was roughly uniform across donors, and that assumption may not be true. A later genetic analysis associated a missense DCLRE1C variant with V-gene and J-gene trimming of TCR beta chains, and an independent cohort replicated the association. At a false discovery rate of 0.05, a later analysis linked about 16,000 TCR beta sequences to specific HLA alleles.

The library was produced with the immunoSEQ multiplex PCR assay. For the multiplex PCR, a mixture combining 60 forward primers for TCR Vbeta segments and 13 reverse primers for TCR Jbeta segments was used. Amplification of the CDR3 region of rearranged TCR beta genes was performed with a multiplex PCR assay on genomic DNA. The Illumina HiSeq System was used to sequence the amplified TCR beta libraries as 87-base-pair reads. In the source study's methods: Across the 600 to 700 repertoires, a later analysis counted approximately 83 million unique TCR beta chains, approximately 10 million of which were shared by at least two donors. Raw reads were error-corrected and collapsed into unique sequences by a nearest-neighbor algorithm in which closely related sequences were merged to remove PCR and sequencing errors. CDR3 sequences were aligned to IMGT reference sequences to assign V, D and J gene segments. Each retained sequence needed at least a six-nucleotide match to both a V gene segment and a J gene segment. Rearrangements were called productive when the CDR3 lacked stop codons and stayed in frame with V and J; all others were non-productive. CDR3 was defined according to IMGT convention as the region running from the second conserved V-encoded cysteine to the conserved J-encoded phenylalanine. The earlier analysis of 500 to 650 of the donors excluded any sequence lacking an unambiguous match to a single V gene segment. In an earlier analysis of around 600 of the donors, V segments were called functional above 56.7% productive rearrangements and were called segregating when the between-donor standard deviation exceeded 5%. A statistical classification framework was built to diagnose cytomegalovirus status from the catalog of TCR beta chain sequences. In a later analysis, TCR nucleotide sequences were compared against IMGT/GENE-DB human TR gene sequences so that V and J genes could be assigned. A later analysis assigned CDR3 sequences and most-parsimonious VDJ recombination scenarios with the TCRdist pipeline. A later analysis defined each TCR beta chain by its CDR3 amino acid sequence plus V-gene family, and excluded reads lacking a unique V-gene family. A later analysis removed roughly 590 highly shared, low-generation-probability nucleotide sequences to deal with suspected cross-contamination and a sequencing artifact. A later analysis calculated a clonal expansion index for each public chain from normalized within-repertoire ranks of inferred template counts. A later analysis computed generation probabilities with a VDJ recombination model fitted to out-of-frame rearrangements, and checked the results against IGoR. A later analysis scored TCR-TCR, TCR-HLA and TCR-CMV co-occurrence with hypergeometric tests, applying a repertoire-size bias correction to TCR pairs. A later analysis estimated false discovery rates by permuting HLA or CMV assignments 20 times. A later analysis grouped co-occurring TCRs with DBSCAN, adding TCRdist sequence similarity when clustering within HLA-allele-positive subsets. Co-occurrence clustering excluded repertoires with fewer than 30,000 or more than 120,000 public chains, plus five with anomalous nucleotide sharing. As stored in TCRdb, this immuneACCESS dataset retains in-frame rearrangements with V and J assigned. A fraction of the clones does not appear; measured against another copy, unresolved V genes explain less than half of the discrepancy, and the remainder lacks a known reason. V and J calls plus clone size are reproduced from that table; the DNA served to infer D and trimming. Across this sample there are some 150,000 clones, with over 70% seen only once. The top ten constitute roughly 10% of the sample.

The cohort comprised some 700 healthy bone marrow donors. At the time of sampling, every cohort member was nominally healthy, though immune exposures that went unrecorded were likely present. The donor was CMV seropositive and was included in the group of 250 to 300 seropositive cohort members. A peripheral blood sample was collected from each donor, and TCR beta sequencing was performed on peripheral blood mononuclear cells. Genomic DNA was extracted from the blood cell samples with the Qiagen DNeasy Blood Extraction Kit. As for this clone: The antigen it binds to is not known. Per-base qualities were not stored, and no clone one base away is much larger.

CDR1 and CDR2 are read off the germline V gene (reference sequence) as SEHNR and FQNEAQ. The V end gives up 5 bases and the J end 4 bases, leaving 2 bases in the junction not matched to a gene. The CDR3 measures 12 amino acids from cysteine to phenylalanine. Only the CDR3 portion is preserved as DNA: 36 bases, with reading frame beginning at the first base. This sequence originates from a man younger than 30 in good health and CMV-seropositive. The sample taken for sequencing was PBMCs. This chain is built from TRBV7-9 and TRBJ2-7; 7 bases in the junction line up with TRBD2. The bases read TGTGCCAGCAGCATGGGGGGGTACGAGCAGTACTTC. Its protein is CASSMGGYEQYF. Where the CDR3 stops, the reference TRBV7-9 and TRBJ2-7 genes take over; the full variable domain is DTGVSQNPRHKITKRGQNVTFRCDPISEHNRLYWYRQTLGQGPEFLTYFQNEAQLEKSRLLSDRFSAERPKGSFSTLEIQRTEQGDSAMYLCASSMGGYEQYFGPGTRLTVT.